The entry below gives a single T cell receptor beta chain sequence along with its context. In its sample, this clonotype was seen a few times. Its antigen is unknown. Base qualities are missing; no much larger clone stands one base away. The library was prepared using 5' RACE. The instrument given in TCRdb is Illumina HiSeq 2500. A second PCR of roughly 7 to 11 cycles was performed with a sample-barcoded 5' primer and a J-beta primer mix. A unique molecular identifier was introduced onto each TCR beta cDNA molecule by a template-switch 5' adaptor carrying 12 random nucleotides. Each sample yielded at least 3 million CDR3-containing paired-end reads. First-strand cDNA was synthesized from all RNA with the Mint cDNA synthesis kit, primed by a TRBC-specific oligonucleotide. After uracil-DNA glycosylase treatment, a first 18-cycle PCR used universal primers M1SS and BC2_uni_R on all cDNA. The original pipeline was this. Normalization of each sample was performed by random selection of 1 million high-quality reads, each carrying a distinct molecular identifier. Reads sharing molecular identifiers were discarded rather than binned into consensus sequences. MiTCR, set to a Q25 quality threshold and the strictest error-elimination algorithm, was used for CDR3 identification, clonotype clustering and error correction. A nonparametric unseen species model with Euler transformation was used to estimate lower-bound total TCR beta diversity. TCRdb reprocessed the public reads (quality trimming at Q25 with fastp, clone calling with MiXCR) and kept in-frame beta chains. Records with the same CDR3 protein are collapsed into one entry carrying the most frequent genes and DNA. TCRdb's processing, not the authors', yielded these V and J calls. This sample has hundreds of thousands of distinct CDR3 sequences in its table, and roughly 50% of those were observed once. The top ten clonotypes cover 25% to 35% of the sample.

Donors were about 36 systemically healthy Caucasian individuals from Russia aged roughly 6 to 90 years. About 9.8 milliliters of peripheral blood were drawn from each donor into EDTA-treated Vacutainer tubes. Ficoll-Paque density-gradient centrifugation was used to isolate PBMCs, with at least 7 million per sample. Trizol reagent was used to extract total RNA from PBMCs, with at least 5.5 micrograms per sample. For every donor, an aliquot of PBMCs went through flow cytometry to measure the percentages of naive CD45RAhigh/CD27high T cells. This record comes from a study of blood T cells in healthy people across ages (dated by TCRdb to the mid-2010s). Looking at the study overall: In model experiments, template switching captured about one uniquely barcoded TCR beta cDNA molecule for every two T cells. Using deep sequencing normalized with unique cDNA molecular identifiers, the study measured how TCR beta repertoire diversity changes with age. Four age groups were formed from the donors: young (average roughly 15 years), middle-aged (approximately 39), aged (about 62) and long-lived (roughly 88). To avoid experimental bias, donors of different ages were randomly spread across the sequencing lanes. Using the same blood draw, the study looked at two additional independent replicas of 1 million unique cDNA reads for two donors, one aged 18 to 29 and the other aged 80 or older. Overall study results and their limits: Compared with the aged group, more naive CD4+ T cells, fewer expanded clones and increased TCR diversity were shown by the long-lived group, suggesting age selection. Observed TCR beta diversity per million T cells fell roughly linearly with age, and a significant reduction was already apparent by age around 40. The percentage of naive T cells measured by flow cytometry correlated strongly with observed TCR beta diversity. Estimates of total diversity from one million sequenced T cells were regarded as lower bounds and underestimates. Donor CMV infection status was unknown, potentially confounding age-related changes in expanded clonotypes. Since profiling was done on bulk unsorted PBMCs, naive and antigen-experienced compartments could not be conclusively compared.

Here V drops 3 bases and J drops 7 bases, and the junction holds 9 bases not matched to any gene. CDR1 and CDR2 (KGHDR, SFDVKD) derive from the germline V gene. The CDR3 holds 16 amino acids from the cysteine to the phenylalanine. Of all the DNA, just the CDR3 is kept, 48 bases in frame from base 1. Source material: blood. This TCR came from a woman in her sixties or seventies in good health. The chain is assembled from TRBV24-1 and TRBJ2-1; 9 nucleotides in the junction match TRBD1. The DNA is as follows: TGTGCCACCAGTGATATCGACAGGGGGTTCGCAAATGAGCAGTTCTTC. Its protein product is CATSDIDRGFANEQFF.